Listed below are T cell receptor beta chains from one sample, sequenced in a study of identical twins. Using its own MiXCR run on the 5' RACE reads, TCRdb lists one record per CDR3 protein. The sample records roughly 200,000 distinct CDR3 sequences, about 16% being singletons. These sequences were also reported in another study, on T cells expressing NK-cell markers.

The sequenced material came from CD8+ T cells sorted from blood. These receptors were taken from a woman aged 18-29 years in good health. The CDR3 runs from the conserved cysteine through the conserved F or W. The D gene is left open where the match is weak. The size of a clone is reported for some rows only, either as once, few or many, or as a class for expanded clones.

TGTGCCAGCAGTGACCTGCCAGGGCAGAACACTGAAGCTTTCTTT	CASSDLPGQNTEAFF	.	TRBV6-1	few	TRBJ1-1
TGTGCCAGCAGCTTATCCCGGCAGCGCTCCTACAATGAGCAGTTCTTC	CASSLSRQRSYNEQFF	.	TRBV7-2	few	TRBJ2-1
TGCAGTGCTAGAGACCGGACTAGCAGAAGCACAGATACGCAGTATTTT	CSARDRTSRSTDTQYF	TRBD2	TRBV20-1	few	TRBJ2-3
TGCAGCGTCGTAGCGGAGTCCTACAATGAGCAGTTCTTC	CSVVAESYNEQFF	.	TRBV29-1	.	TRBJ2-1
TGTGCCAGCAGTCACCTCAATGAGCAAGATACGCAGTATTTT	CASSHLNEQDTQYF	.	TRBV3-1	.	TRBJ2-3
TGTGCCTGGAGTTTAGCGGGAGTAGCGGATACGCAGTATTTT	CAWSLAGVADTQYF	TRBD2	TRBV30	few	TRBJ2-3
TGTGCCAGCAGCTCCACCAGCCTAATAGCGGGAGGGCCCTATGAGCAGTTCTTC	CASSSTSLIAGGPYEQFF	TRBD2	TRBV13	many	TRBJ2-1
TGTGCCAGCAGCCTGGGACAGGGAAGTCAGCACCAGCATTTT	CASSLGQGSQHQHF	TRBD1	TRBV5-5	few	TRBJ1-5
TGCAGTGCTATAAACCCTCCTTACAATGAGCAGTTCTTC	CSAINPPYNEQFF	.	TRBV20-1	few	TRBJ2-1
TGTGCCAGCAGCGTAGCTGGCGGGAGGATATACAATGAGCAGTTCTTC	CASSVAGGRIYNEQFF	TRBD2	TRBV9	few	TRBJ2-1
TGTGCCAGCAGGAAACGAACGAGGGACTACGAGCAGTACTTC	CASRKRTRDYEQYF	.	TRBV2	few	TRBJ2-7
TGTGCCAGCAGCTATGGGGAAGCTTTCTTT	CASSYGEAFF	.	TRBV7-9	.	TRBJ1-1
TGTGCCAGCAGCTTAGTCCCAGGGGACCAGTATTTT	CASSLVPGDQYF	.	TRBV7-6	.	TRBJ2-3
TGTGCCAGCAGACATCGGACGGACATACGAGCTTTCTTT	CASRHRTDIRAFF	.	TRBV7-9	.	TRBJ1-1
TGTGCCAGCAGTATGGGGGGACAGCGATTCGGGGAGCTGTTTTTT	CASSMGGQRFGELFF	.	TRBV6-4	few	TRBJ2-2
TGTGCCACCAGCAGAGGCCCAGGGTCGGACCTATACAATGAGCAGTTCTTC	CATSRGPGSDLYNEQFF	.	TRBV15	few	TRBJ2-1
TGTGCCAGCAAGTACAGCGAGACCCAGTACTTC	CASKYSETQYF	.	TRBV27	.	TRBJ2-5
TGCAGCGTCCCAGGTGTCGGACAGGATTATGAAAAACTGTTTTTT	CSVPGVGQDYEKLFF	TRBD1	TRBV29-1	few	TRBJ1-4
TGTGCCGGGGGGGTTAACACCGGGGAGCTGTTTTTT	CAGGVNTGELFF	TRBD2	TRBV12-3/TRBV12-4	few	TRBJ2-2
TGCAGTGCCCCCCATCCGGAGGGACCACCCCTCCACTTT	CSAPHPEGPPLHF	.	TRBV20-1	few	TRBJ1-6
TGTGCCAGCAGCCTCGGACAGGGGGAGCTGTTTTTT	CASSLGQGELFF	.	TRBV6-5	few	TRBJ2-2
TGTGCCATCAGCCCGGGGCTTTACTACGAGCAGTACTTC	CAISPGLYYEQYF	.	TRBV5-6	.	TRBJ2-7
TGTGCCAGCAGTTCCCCGGACAAAGAAGCTTTCTTT	CASSSPDKEAFF	.	TRBV27	.	TRBJ1-1